The rows below give T cell receptor beta chains drawn from one sample of a study of control samples from healthy donors and cancer patients. This table comes from immunoSEQ multiplex PCR, and its TCRdb copy is limited to in-frame clones, with some not included. The sample lists 90,000 to 150,000 clones, around 88% occurring once. Specimen: blood. These receptors were collected from a man in his forties in good health. Each CDR3 is given with its conserved first and last residue. D genes are given only for firm matches. Only some rows state a clone size, as once, few, many or a class for expanded clones.

clone size: NA; V gene: TRBV5-5; J gene: TRBJ2-2; D gene: TRBD1; CDR3 protein: CASSPQGAMNTGELFF; CDR3 DNA: TGTGCCAGCAGCCCTCAGGGGGCCATGAACACCGGGGAGCTGTTTTTT
clone size: NA; V gene: TRBV30; J gene: TRBJ1-6; D gene: NA; CDR3 protein: CASGRGYNSPLHF; CDR3 DNA: TGTGCCTCTGGCCGTGGGTATAATTCACCCCTCCACTTT
clone size: NA; V gene: TRBV29-1; J gene: TRBJ1-2; D gene: NA; CDR3 protein: CSVVRGDYGYTF; CDR3 DNA: TGCAGCGTTGTTCGGGGCGACTATGGCTACACCTTC
clone size: NA; V gene: TRBV7-6; J gene: TRBJ1-2; D gene: NA; CDR3 protein: CASSLRSGKNYGYTF; CDR3 DNA: TGTGCCAGCAGCTTAAGGTCAGGGAAGAACTATGGCTACACCTTC
clone size: NA; V gene: TRBV15; J gene: TRBJ2-7; D gene: NA; CDR3 protein: CATSSPGTSYYEQYF; CDR3 DNA: TGTGCCACCAGCAGTCCCGGGACATCCTACTACGAGCAGTACTTC
clone size: NA; V gene: TRBV6-4; J gene: TRBJ1-2; D gene: TRBD1; CDR3 protein: CASSDFATGGYGYTF; CDR3 DNA: TGTGCCAGCAGTGACTTTGCGACAGGGGGCTACGGCTACACCTTC
clone size: once; V gene: TRBV5-6; J gene: TRBJ2-1; D gene: NA; CDR3 protein: CASSLDYNEQFF; CDR3 DNA: TGTGCCAGCAGCTTAGACTACAATGAGCAGTTCTTC
clone size: NA; V gene: TRBV6-5; J gene: TRBJ1-3; D gene: TRBD1; CDR3 protein: CASRKRGQRNTIYF; CDR3 DNA: TGTGCCAGCAGGAAGAGGGGGCAGAGAAACACCATATATTTT
clone size: NA; V gene: TRBV3-1/TRBV3-2; J gene: TRBJ1-6; D gene: NA; CDR3 protein: CASSQGQGSNSPLHF; CDR3 DNA: TGTGCCAGCAGCCAAGGTCAGGGAAGTAATTCACCCCTCCACTTT
clone size: NA; V gene: TRBV30; J gene: TRBJ2-7; D gene: NA; CDR3 protein: CAWSVRSYEQYF; CDR3 DNA: TGTGCCTGGAGTGTACGCTCCTACGAGCAGTACTTC
clone size: NA; V gene: TRBV4-3; J gene: TRBJ1-4; D gene: TRBD1; CDR3 protein: CASSQAWDRGREKLFF; CDR3 DNA: TGCGCCAGCAGCCAGGCCTGGGACAGGGGACGTGAAAAACTGTTTTTT
clone size: NA; V gene: TRBV12-3/TRBV12-4; J gene: TRBJ2-2; D gene: NA; CDR3 protein: CASSRQATGELFF; CDR3 DNA: TGTGCCAGCAGTCGACAGGCCACCGGGGAGCTGTTTTTT
clone size: once; V gene: TRBV19; J gene: TRBJ2-5; D gene: NA; CDR3 protein: CASSINGQRAIQETQYF; CDR3 DNA: TGTGCCAGTAGTATAAATGGACAGCGCGCAATCCAAGAGACCCAGTACTTC
clone size: NA; V gene: TRBV27; J gene: TRBJ1-6; D gene: TRBD1; CDR3 protein: CASRDRVWGNSPLHF; CDR3 DNA: TGTGCCAGCCGGGACAGGGTTTGGGGTAATTCACCCCTCCACTTT
clone size: NA; V gene: TRBV7-9; J gene: TRBJ1-2; D gene: TRBD1; CDR3 protein: CASSLQGTGGYGYTF; CDR3 DNA: TGTGCCAGCAGCTTACAGGGGACAGGGGGCTATGGCTACACCTTC
clone size: NA; V gene: TRBV24-1; J gene: TRBJ2-1; D gene: TRBD2; CDR3 protein: CATSDSDAGGYNEQFF; CDR3 DNA: TGTGCCACCAGCGACAGTGACGCGGGGGGCTACAATGAGCAGTTCTTC
clone size: NA; V gene: TRBV24-1; J gene: TRBJ2-3; D gene: TRBD1; CDR3 protein: CATSDLGQGAGEDTQYF; CDR3 DNA: TGTGCCACCAGTGATTTGGGACAGGGGGCAGGGGAAGATACGCAGTATTTT
clone size: once; V gene: TRBV30; J gene: TRBJ2-7; D gene: NA; CDR3 protein: CAWNSPDLQGYEQYF; CDR3 DNA: TGTGCCTGGAATTCCCCGGACCTGCAGGGGTACGAGCAGTACTTC
clone size: NA; V gene: TRBV5-1; J gene: TRBJ1-2; D gene: NA; CDR3 protein: CASSLSASPNYGYTF; CDR3 DNA: TGCGCCAGCAGCTTGTCCGCTTCCCCTAACTATGGCTACACCTTC
clone size: NA; V gene: TRBV3-1/TRBV3-2; J gene: TRBJ1-2; D gene: NA; CDR3 protein: CASSQRERSGTDYGYTF; CDR3 DNA: TGTGCCAGCAGCCAAAGGGAGAGGTCAGGGACCGACTATGGCTACACCTTC
clone size: NA; V gene: TRBV5-1; J gene: TRBJ1-1; D gene: TRBD1; CDR3 protein: CASSYSTGGRIANTEAFF; CDR3 DNA: TGCGCCAGCAGCTACTCGACAGGGGGCAGGATAGCGAACACTGAAGCTTTCTTT
clone size: NA; V gene: TRBV2; J gene: TRBJ1-5; D gene: TRBD1; CDR3 protein: CASSRTGNQPQHF; CDR3 DNA: TGTGCCAGCAGCAGGACAGGAAATCAGCCCCAGCATTTT
clone size: once; V gene: TRBV4-1; J gene: TRBJ2-3; D gene: NA; CDR3 protein: CASSQGRAVYVDTQYF; CDR3 DNA: TGCGCCAGCAGCCAAGGCCGGGCAGTTTATGTGGATACGCAGTATTTT
clone size: NA; V gene: TRBV14; J gene: TRBJ1-3; D gene: NA; CDR3 protein: CASSHPDTSGNTIYF; CDR3 DNA: TGTGCCAGCAGCCACCCGGACACTTCTGGAAACACCATATATTTT
clone size: NA; V gene: TRBV9; J gene: TRBJ1-6; D gene: NA; CDR3 protein: CASSARTVNSPLHF; CDR3 DNA: TGTGCCAGCAGCGCCCGGACAGTTAATTCACCCCTCCACTTT
clone size: NA; V gene: TRBV24-1; J gene: TRBJ2-2; D gene: TRBD1; CDR3 protein: CATSGRRDRGSGETGELFF; CDR3 DNA: TGTGCCACCAGTGGGCGCCGGGACAGGGGTAGTGGGGAGACCGGGGAGCTGTTTTTT
clone size: many; V gene: TRBV4-3; J gene: TRBJ2-7; D gene: NA; CDR3 protein: CASSQDRNSYEQYF; CDR3 DNA: TGCGCCAGCAGCCAAGATAGGAACAGCTACGAGCAGTACTTC
clone size: NA; V gene: TRBV5-1; J gene: TRBJ1-1; D gene: TRBD1; CDR3 protein: CASSLGDSENTEAFF; CDR3 DNA: TGCGCCAGCAGCTTGGGGGACAGTGAGAACACTGAAGCTTTCTTT
clone size: NA; V gene: TRBV5-5; J gene: TRBJ1-3; D gene: NA; CDR3 protein: CASSSNFDVLGGNTIYF; CDR3 DNA: TGTGCCAGCAGCTCTAACTTCGATGTTCTAGGAGGAAACACCATATATTTT
clone size: NA; V gene: TRBV6-5; J gene: TRBJ1-4; D gene: NA; CDR3 protein: CASSYGGRGEKLFF; CDR3 DNA: TGTGCCAGCAGTTACGGTGGGCGCGGGGAAAAACTGTTTTTT
clone size: NA; V gene: TRBV29-1; J gene: TRBJ1-5; D gene: NA; CDR3 protein: CSVAQHNQPQHF; CDR3 DNA: TGCAGCGTTGCACAGCATAATCAGCCCCAGCATTTT
clone size: NA; V gene: TRBV30; J gene: TRBJ1-6; D gene: NA; CDR3 protein: CAWSSSLSSYNSPLHF; CDR3 DNA: TGTGCCTGGAGTAGCAGTTTGAGCTCCTATAATTCACCCCTCCACTTT
clone size: NA; V gene: TRBV10-1; J gene: TRBJ2-1; D gene: NA; CDR3 protein: CASSESGSNEQFF; CDR3 DNA: TGCGCCAGCAGTGAGTCCGGCAGCAATGAGCAGTTCTTC
clone size: NA; V gene: TRBV7-9; J gene: TRBJ2-3; D gene: TRBD1; CDR3 protein: CASSLGQGDTDTQYF; CDR3 DNA: TGTGCCAGCAGCTTGGGACAGGGCGACACAGATACGCAGTATTTT
clone size: NA; V gene: TRBV5-1; J gene: TRBJ2-7; D gene: NA; CDR3 protein: CASSRGHIDEQYF; CDR3 DNA: TGCGCCAGCAGTAGGGGTCATATCGACGAGCAGTACTTC
clone size: NA; V gene: TRBV30; J gene: TRBJ1-6; D gene: NA; CDR3 protein: CAWSNGGNSPLHF; CDR3 DNA: TGTGCCTGGTCCAATGGCGGGAATTCACCCCTCCACTTT